A single TCR beta chain is shown here with its context. V lost 0 bases to trimming and J lost 1 base, with 10 bases between them. The germline V gene encodes CDR1 MNHEY and CDR2 SMNVEV (reference sequence). The CDR3 is made up of 16 amino acids. This sample was taken from a study of shared clonotypes between healthy human individuals. At the deep level, the assay was run. In the study's own analysis: Filtering differed, since immunoSEQ gave only junction sequences and no quality scores. Clones were read by immunoSEQ multiplex PCR, and TCRdb kept only the in-frame ones, dropping some. V, J and clone size are those of that table, while D and trimming were read from the DNA. This table holds around 500,000 clones, roughly three quarters found once.

The TCR was taken from a woman between 40 and 55 years old in good health. Some clones in this sample may be carry-over from other donors' samples. Sample: PBMCs. V is TRBV27 and J is TRBJ2-1; a possible D gene is TRBD2 (6 bases). CDR3 amino acids: CASSLSLRESYNEQFF. In DNA, the CDR3 is TGTGCCAGCAGTTTATCGCTGCGGGAATCCTACAATGAGCAGTTCTTC.